The rows below give T cell receptor beta chains drawn from one sample of a study of T cell responses to AZD1222 COVID-19 vaccine. Libraries were prepared by immunoSEQ multiplex PCR; TCRdb keeps only in-frame clonotypes and omits some of them. Among roughly 170,000 clones, roughly nine tenths were seen once, and the ten largest hold around 3%. The input for sequencing was peripheral blood, taken on day 0 of AZD1222 vaccination. Receptors were obtained from an adult in good health. Each CDR3 is given with its conserved first and last residue. The D gene is left open where the match is weak. Only part of the rows carry a size: once, few, many, or a class if the clone is expanded.

V,D,J,size,DNA,CDR3
TRBV24-1,TRBD1,TRBJ2-5,NA,TGTGCCACCAGTGATTCCCCCGGGACAGGGAGGGAGACCCAGTACTTC,CATSDSPGTGRETQYF
TRBV27,NA,TRBJ1-6,NA,TGTGCCAGCAGTTTAACCGCGAGCCCTGGGCAGAATTCACCCCTCCACTTT,CASSLTASPGQNSPLHF
TRBV4-1,NA,TRBJ1-3,NA,TGCGCCAGCACCCAGCCGGATGGGGGAGGAAACACCATATATTTT,CASTQPDGGGNTIYF
TRBV2,NA,TRBJ1-2,few,TGTGCCAGCAATAGGGACACTCGCGATTATGGCTACACCTTC,CASNRDTRDYGYTF
TRBV3-1/TRBV3-2,TRBD2,TRBJ2-7,few,TGTGCCAGCAGCCAAGTCGGGACTAGCGGGGGGACGAGCTCCTACGAGCAGTACTTC,CASSQVGTSGGTSSYEQYF
TRBV3-1/TRBV3-2,NA,TRBJ2-3,NA,TGTGCCAGCAGACACGGCCTCGGGACCACGCAGTATTTT,CASRHGLGTTQYF
TRBV12-3/TRBV12-4,NA,TRBJ1-4,NA,TGTGCCAGCAGTTTATGGGAGGGTGAAAAACTGTTTTTT,CASSLWEGEKLFF
TRBV5-1,NA,TRBJ1-1,NA,TGCGCCAGCAGCTTAGATTCAAACACTGAAGCTTTCTTT,CASSLDSNTEAFF
TRBV7-2,NA,TRBJ2-3,NA,TGTGCCAGCAGCTTAGTGGTCGCTAGCACAGATACGCAGTATTTT,CASSLVVASTDTQYF
TRBV4-2,TRBD1,TRBJ1-2,NA,TGTGCCAGCAGCCAAGATCTTACGACAGGGGGCAACTATGGCTACACCTTC,CASSQDLTTGGNYGYTF
TRBV6-6,NA,TRBJ2-1,NA,TGTGCCAGCAGTTACCTGGGGGACGGTGAGCAGTTCTTC,CASSYLGDGEQFF
TRBV19,NA,TRBJ2-2,NA,TGTGCCAGTAGTATAGAGGGGCAGAACACCGGGGAGCTGTTTTTT,CASSIEGQNTGELFF
TRBV7-9,NA,TRBJ1-6,NA,TGTGCCAGCAGCTTAGAAGGGACCCATTCACCCCTCCACTTT,CASSLEGTHSPLHF
TRBV30,NA,TRBJ2-2,NA,TGTGCCTGGACCTATGTACCCGGGGGGAACACCGGGGAGCTGTTTTTT,CAWTYVPGGNTGELFF
TRBV10-3,NA,TRBJ1-1,NA,TGTGCCATCAAGGGACTAAACACTGAAGCTTTCTTT,CAIKGLNTEAFF
TRBV5-4,TRBD2,TRBJ2-5,NA,TGTGCCAGCAGCTTGACGACTAGCGGGGTAGAGACCCAGTACTTC,CASSLTTSGVETQYF
TRBV6-5,NA,TRBJ1-2,NA,TGTGCCAGCAGCCCGGGGGCGGACTATGGCTACACCTTC,CASSPGADYGYTF
TRBV2,TRBD2,TRBJ2-3,once,TGTGCCAGCAGCGGACTAGCGGGGACAGATACGCAGTATTTT,CASSGLAGTDTQYF
TRBV27,NA,TRBJ1-2,NA,TGTGCCAGCAAACTATCGGGGCACTATGGCTACACCTTC,CASKLSGHYGYTF
TRBV5-4,TRBD1,TRBJ1-3,NA,TGTGCCAGCAGCTTCGGGACAGGGGGCGCACCGGGAAACACCATATATTTT,CASSFGTGGAPGNTIYF
TRBV7-3,NA,TRBJ2-2,NA,TGTGCCAGCGGGGCTACTTACACCGGGGAGCTGTTTTTT,CASGATYTGELFF
TRBV19,TRBD2,TRBJ2-5,NA,TGTGCCAGTAGTCTAGCGGGGGTACAAGAGACCCAGTACTTC,CASSLAGVQETQYF
TRBV9,NA,TRBJ2-3,NA,TGTGCCAGCAGCCCAACTCCCGGGGCCAGCACAGATACGCAGTATTTT,CASSPTPGASTDTQYF
TRBV5-4,TRBD1,TRBJ2-7,NA,TGTGCCAGCAGCTCCCTGGACAGGGCGACCTACGAGCAGTACTTC,CASSSLDRATYEQYF
TRBV20-1,NA,TRBJ1-1,once,TGCAGTGCTAGTCCACTGGACACGAACACTGAAGCTTTCTTT,CSASPLDTNTEAFF